This TCR beta chain appears in the sequencing data of a study of blood T cells in healthy people across ages. Study overall: Every two T cells gave about one barcoded beta molecule via template switching.

The study, taken as a whole, reports: Across the age range, TCR beta diversity per million T cells fell in a roughly linear way.

CDR3 length equals 13 residues. CDR1 is MNHNY and CDR2 is SVGAGI in the germline V gene (reference sequence). V dropped 6 bases and J dropped 3 bases, with 9 bases sitting between them. A few counts support this clonotype. Antigen: not known. Ten milliliters of peripheral blood were drawn from each donor. No fewer than 7 million PBMCs went into each sample. Primed by a sample-barcoded 5' primer and a J-beta primer mix, a second PCR proceeded for roughly 7 to 12 cycles. TCRdb redid the calling of the 5' RACE reads with MiXCR, one entry per CDR3 protein. The profile shows about a million distinct CDR3 sequences, about 48% of them singletons.

This TCR came from a young man in good health. This chain joins TRBV6-6 and TRBJ1-5; the D is unclear. Sequenced input: blood. This chain's CDR3 is CASSHPNNQPQHF. The CDR3 coding sequence is TGTGCCAGCAGCCACCCTAACAATCAGCCCCAGCATTTT.